These T cell receptor beta chains were read from a single sample in a study of T-cell reconstitution after alpha-beta-depleted transplantation in children. TCRdb re-called the PCR reads through MiXCR, storing one row per CDR3 protein. The table lists around 270,000 distinct CDR3 sequences, 7.5% to 9% of them singletons. The input for sequencing was peripheral blood, taken 360 days after TCRalphabeta/CD19-depleted stem cell transplant. These receptors were obtained from a female patient aged 2-9 years who had a stem cell transplant for Fanconi anemia, so the T cells may come from the graft donor. CDR3s include the opening cysteine and the closing phenylalanine or tryptophan.

>TRBJ1-4|TRBV5-5
CASSLGTGGANEKLFF
>TRBJ2-1|TRBV20-1
CSAPAATYNEQFF
>TRBJ2-7|TRBV6-1
CATLRTGLIYEQYF
>TRBJ2-1|TRBV5-4
CASAGPSSYNEQFF
>TRBJ1-1|TRBV6-5
CASSYGQPDTEAFF
>TRBJ1-2|TRBV20-1
CSARDARYTF
>TRBJ2-1|TRBV18
CASSPQGAQAFF
>TRBJ2-7|TRBV10-3
CAIRRVRDSSYEQYF
>TRBJ2-1|TRBV12-3/TRBV12-4
CASSLLAALHYNEQFF
>TRBJ2-5|TRBV5-6
CASTPRGPLETQYF
>TRBJ2-6|TRBV7-2
CASSSYRQGANVLTF
>TRBJ2-7|TRBV28
CASSLIPGAYEQYF
>TRBJ1-3|TRBV10-1
CASSPGPGNTIYF
>TRBJ1-4|TRBV9
CASSVVGNEKLFF
>TRBJ2-7|TRBV20-1
CSAPLGPTGQYF
>TRBJ2-5|TRBV24-1
CATSPGPGKTQYF
>TRBJ2-3|TRBV5-6
CASSLFGSTDTQYF
>TRBJ2-4|TRBV2
CASSKLAGGQKNIQYF
>TRBJ1-3|TRBV7-7
CASSLAPGPGNTIYF
>TRBJ2-7|TRBV13
CASSLDFGTGYEQYF
>TRBJ1-1|TRBV3-1
CASSPGQVNTEAFF
>TRBJ2-1|TRBV20-1
CSASGGALNEQFF
>TRBJ2-2|TRBV6-1
CAGARGPEAGELFF
>TRBJ2-7|TRBV3-1
CTFSFTGIPSRPNYEQYF
>TRBJ2-5|TRBV6-5
CASSYSRGSETQYF
>TRBJ1-1|TRBV19
CASSIAEGPEAFF
>TRBJ2-1|TRBV3-1
CASSPYLVGSHEQFF
>TRBJ2-7|TRBV7-3
CASSVLAGSYEQYF
>TRBJ2-7|TRBV9
CASSVGVAYYEQYF
>TRBJ2-7|TRBV20-1
CSAPGLASEQYF
>TRBJ1-4|TRBV2
CASSTGTSPIGTNEKLFF
>TRBJ2-1|TRBV7-2
CASSLVYRVNEQFF
>TRBJ2-6|TRBV2
CASSGYSSGANVLTF
>TRBJ1-2|TRBV27
CASSLSLTGGYGYTF
>TRBJ2-5|TRBV11-3
CASSGGPLETQYF
>TRBJ2-1|TRBV4-1
CASSPSGSGNEQFF
>TRBJ2-1|TRBV20-1
CSAHLQGAGWNEQFF
>TRBJ1-1|TRBV4-3
CASSQDERTEAFF
>TRBJ2-7|TRBV6-5
CASSTGGLGGYEQYF
>TRBJ2-3|TRBV9
CASSRRGYGTDTQYF
>TRBJ2-2|TRBV2
CASSEDRGGELFF
>TRBJ2-1|TRBV6-2/TRBV6-3
CASIRHRTSGRSEQFF
>TRBJ1-1|TRBV4-3
CASSQEVGGNTEAFF
>TRBJ1-1|TRBV12-3/TRBV12-4
CASSAGLRDTEAFF